Below are 27 T cell receptor beta chains sequenced from a single sample in a study of blood T cell repertoires in COVID-19. Here immunoSEQ multiplex PCR was the method, and the copy in TCRdb shows in-frame clones only, minus some. The sample lists approximately 180,000 clones; more than 75% were seen once. Material: peripheral blood. These receptors were obtained from a person aged 65-85 years with COVID-19, enrolled during active disease.

This clone was counted a single time. The rearrangement uses TRBV6-5 and TRBJ1-3; D unresolved. CDR1 is MNHEY, CDR2 SVGAGI, per germline. Trimming cost V 0 bases and J 0 bases, with 9 bases left between them. CDR3 length: 16 amino acids. The DNA for the CDR3 is TGTGCCAGCAGTTACTCGCGGGATATCTCTGGAAACACCATATATTTT. This translates into CASSYSRDISGNTIYF.

Here the CDR3 reads CASSPGLAHYNEQFF. The CDR3 DNA sequence: TGTGCCAGCAGCCCCGGACTAGCGCATTACAATGAGCAGTTCTTC. V is TRBV14 and J is TRBJ2-1, with 9 bases that match TRBD2. The ends lost 4 bases at V and 4 bases at J; junction bases unmatched: 5. Germline CDR1 SGHDN, CDR2 FVKESK. There are 15 residues in the CDR3.

The chain combines TRBV19 with TRBJ1-1; 8 nucleotides match TRBD1. The CDR3 covers 14 residues. The ends lost 5 bases at V and 4 bases at J; junction bases unmatched: 6. Germline loops: CDR1 LNHDA, CDR2 SQIVND (reference sequence). CDR3 bases: TGTGCCAGTAGTGGGGACAGGAGGGGCACTGAAGCTTTCTTT. Translating it yields CASSGDRRGTEAFF.

This clone was counted once. This chain links TRBV5-4 with TRBJ2-1; possible D gene TRBD1, 5 bases. V dropped 1 base and J dropped 3 bases, with 5 bases sitting between them. This CDR3 is 13 amino acids long. Looked up from germline, CDR1 is SGHNT and CDR2 is YYREEE (reference sequence). The CDR3 reads CASSLTGYNEQFF. DNA for the CDR3: TGTGCCAGCAGCTTGACAGGCTACAATGAGCAGTTCTTC.

The rearrangement uses TRBV6-2 or TRBV6-3 and TRBJ1-5; D gene unclear. Germline CDR1 is MNHEY and CDR2 is SVGEGT. V was cut by 2 bases and J by 3 bases, with 8 bases left in between. There are 14 residues in the CDR3. The CDR3 DNA reads as TGTGCCAGCAGTTACGTCCACTCCAATCAGCCCCAGCATTTT. Its translation is CASSYVHSNQPQHF.

The chain carries TRBV5-1 and TRBJ1-1; D perhaps matches TRBD1 (5 bases). CDR1 is SGHRS, CDR2 YFSETQ, per germline. CDR3 length equals 14 residues. V was trimmed by 1 base and J by 0 bases, leaving 7 bases between them. The CDR3 loop reads CASSLSGVNTEAFF. As DNA, the CDR3 is TGCGCCAGCAGCTTGTCGGGGGTGAACACTGAAGCTTTCTTT.

The chain carries TRBV7-8 and TRBJ1-5; possibly TRBD1 for D (5 bases). This CDR3 is built from 14 residues. The V end lost 4 bases, the J end lost 3 bases, and 10 bases lay between the germline ends. Germline CDR1 is SGHVS and CDR2 is FQNEAQ. CDR3 residues: CASSSPGNNQPQHF. The CDR3 nucleotides are TGTGCCAGCAGCTCCCCAGGGAACAATCAGCCCCAGCATTTT.

This chain links TRBV2 with TRBJ2-3; TRBD1 matches 9 bases. Germline CDR1 SNHLY, CDR2 FYNNEI. After removal of 5 bases from V and 4 bases from J, the junction contained 7 bases not matched to a gene. The CDR3 runs 15 residues. CDR3 DNA sequence: TGTGCCAGCAGTCGTCCGGGACAGGGATCAGATACGCAGTATTTT. Its translation: CASSRPGQGSDTQYF. Variable domain in full (rest from reference TRBV2 and TRBJ2-3): EPEVTQTPSHQVTQMGQEVILRCVPISNHLYFYWYRQILGQKVEFLVSFYNNEISEKSEIFDDQFSVERPDGSNFTLKIRSTKLEDSAMYFCASSRPGQGSDTQYFGPGTRLTVL.

This clone was recorded once. The chain recombines TRBV6-5 with TRBJ2-1; 12 nucleotides agree with TRBD1. CDR3 length: 13 residues. V was pared by 10 bases and J by 14 bases, with 12 bases of the junction left unmatched. CDR1 and CDR2 from the germline V gene are MNHEY and SVGAGI. For the CDR3, the DNA is TGTGCCACCCGGGACAGGGGGCGCCTAGAGGAGTTCTTC. This encodes CATRDRGRLEEFF.

The chain employs TRBV5-4 and TRBJ2-7, with D possibly matching TRBD2 (6 bases). V was clipped by 0 bases and J by 2 bases, with 12 bases between them. The length of the CDR3 is 15 residues. Germline V gives CDR1 SGHNT, CDR2 YYREEE (reference sequence). The CDR3, as DNA: TGTGCCAGCAGCTTGGGAGGGTCGGGGGCCTACGAGCAGTACTTC. Amino acid sequence: CASSLGGSGAYEQYF.

This clone came up a few times. V gene TRBV29-1 combines with J gene TRBJ2-1; 7 nucleotides align to TRBD2. This CDR3 spans 14 amino acids. Losses at the gene ends were 3 bases for V and 2 bases for J; bases not matched to a gene: 4. Germline V gives CDR1 SQVTM, CDR2 ANQGSEA. The CDR3, as DNA: TGCAGCGTTGATCCCAGCGGGACCTACAATGAGCAGTTCTTC. Its translation is CSVDPSGTYNEQFF.

This clone occurred a few times. V is TRBV6-4 and J is TRBJ2-2; the D gene is possibly TRBD1 (5 bases). The CDR3 runs 14 residues. CDR1 is MRHNA and CDR2 is SNTAGT in the germline V gene. The V and J ends lost 9 bases and 1 base respectively, with 12 bases between them. The CDR3, as DNA: TGTGCCAGTTCCGTCACAGGGAACACCGGGGAGCTGTTTTTT. Translating gives CASSVTGNTGELFF.

This clone is a singleton in its sample. This sequence joins TRBV28 and TRBJ2-1; 8 nucleotides line up with TRBD1. This CDR3 region has 15 residues. V was clipped by 3 bases and J by 7 bases; unmatched bases: 8. From germline, CDR1 is MDHEN and CDR2 SYDVKM. Written as DNA, the CDR3 is TGTGCCAGCAGTTTGTCGACAGGGGTTGGGAATGAGCAGTTCTTC. This encodes CASSLSTGVGNEQFF. Complete variable domain (other parts from reference TRBV28 and TRBJ2-1): DVKVTQSSRYLVKRTGEKVFLECVQDMDHENMFWYRQDPGLGLRLIYFSYDVKMKEKGDIPEGYSVSREKKERFSLILESASTNQTSMYLCASSLSTGVGNEQFFGPGTRLTVL.

The chain couples TRBV5-4 to TRBJ2-1; TRBD2 matches at 14 bases. CDR1 is SGHNT and CDR2 is YYREEE in the germline V gene (reference sequence). The CDR3 is made up of 15 amino acids. V lost 4 bases, J lost 7 bases, and 4 bases stayed unmatched. Here the CDR3 DNA reads TGTGCCAGCAGCCCCCGGACTAGCGGGGGGAATGAGCAGTTCTTC. This sequence encodes CASSPRTSGGNEQFF.

This chain connects TRBV27 to TRBJ2-2; D remains ambiguous. The germline V and J ends were trimmed by 3 bases and 0 bases, with 2 bases remaining between them. The CDR3 is 13 residues long. CDR1 MNHEY and CDR2 SMNVEV come from the germline V gene (reference sequence). The chain's CDR3 is CASSFTNTGELFF. CDR3 nucleotide sequence: TGTGCCAGCAGTTTTACGAACACCGGGGAGCTGTTTTTT.

This clone was counted between two and nine times. The rearrangement links TRBV28 to TRBJ1-1, with D possibly being TRBD1 (5 bases). The CDR3 has 21 amino acids. The V end lost 3 bases, the J end lost 0 bases, and 29 bases lay between the germline ends. The germline V gene encodes CDR1 MDHEN and CDR2 SYDVKM. The CDR3 bases are TGTGCCAGCAGTTTGGGAGGCATCATCGGGAGACAGACCTTTATGAACACTGAAGCTTTCTTT. Translating it yields CASSLGGIIGRQTFMNTEAFF.

The chain is built from TRBV4-1 and TRBJ2-7; TRBD2 is a possible D gene (6 bases). CDR1 and CDR2 from the germline V gene are MGHRA and YSYEKL. The CDR3 has 15 amino acids. Trimming removed 4 bases from V and 0 bases from J, with 13 bases in between. CDR3 residues: CASSLGMGGSYEQYF. CDR3 coding DNA: TGCGCCAGCAGCCTCGGTATGGGGGGCTCCTACGAGCAGTACTTC.

This sequence joins TRBV28 and TRBJ1-6, with D possibly matching TRBD1 (5 bases). CDR1 is MDHEN and CDR2 is SYDVKM in the germline V gene. The V end lost 5 bases, the J end lost 9 bases, and 14 bases lay between the germline ends. The CDR3 spans 14 residues. CDR3 region: CASSGASRLSPLHF. The DNA of the CDR3 is TGTGCCAGCAGTGGGGCCAGCCGGCTTTCACCCCTCCACTTT.

The J gene is TRBJ2-5, the V gene TRBV4-1, with D possibly TRBD2 on 6 matching bases. Trimming removed 4 bases at V and 3 bases at J, with 15 bases between. There are 15 residues in the CDR3. Per the germline V gene, CDR1 is MGHRA and CDR2 is YSYEKL. CDR3 loop: CASSLQPGLKETQYF. CDR3 in DNA: TGCGCCAGCAGCCTGCAACCGGGACTTAAAGAGACCCAGTACTTC.

The rearrangement links TRBV2 to TRBJ2-7; TRBD2 matches at 9 bases. Germline CDR1 reads SNHLY; CDR2 reads FYNNEI. V gave up 6 bases and J gave up 2 bases; unmatched junction bases: 5. This CDR3 is built from 14 residues. The CDR3 DNA is TGTGCCAGCAGCCGACTAGCGGACACCTACGAGCAGTACTTC. Translated, it gives CASSRLADTYEQYF.

For the CDR3, the DNA is TGTGCCAGCAGCCCGGGACTCAGGAACAATCAGCCCCAGCATTTT. The encoded protein is CASSPGLRNNQPQHF. The rearrangement links TRBV9 to TRBJ1-5; D may be TRBD1 (5 bases). This CDR3 spans 15 amino acids. In germline, CDR1 is SGDLS, CDR2 YYNGEE. V dropped 4 bases and J dropped 3 bases, with 14 bases sitting between them.

The chain is built from TRBV6-5 and TRBJ1-5; D unclear. CDR3 size: 15 residues. Germline CDR1 and CDR2: MNHEY and SVGAGI. Trimming removed 6 bases from V and 2 bases from J, with 14 bases in between. The CDR3 here is CASSRAGRGNQPQHF. Here the CDR3 DNA reads TGTGCCAGCAGCCGAGCGGGTCGGGGCAATCAGCCCCAGCATTTT.

The V call is TRBV6-2 or TRBV6-3, the J call TRBJ2-7; 11 positions agree with TRBD2. Germline CDR1 MNHEY, CDR2 SVGEGT. The trim removed 0 bases at V and 4 bases at J, leaving 5 bases unmatched. CDR3 length equals 16 residues. CDR3 in amino acids: CASSYSGLAERYEQYF. The DNA of the CDR3 is TGTGCCAGCAGTTACTCGGGACTAGCGGAAAGATACGAGCAGTACTTC.

The chain combines TRBV10-3 with TRBJ1-2; maybe TRBD1 (5 bases). The CDR3 length is 13 residues. V lost 7 bases to trimming and J lost 2 bases, with 11 bases between them. Germline V gene lookup returns CDR1 ENHRY and CDR2 SYGVKD. CDR3 nucleotides: TGTGCCATCACCGGTGACAGAAACTATGGCTACACCTTC. Protein sequence: CAITGDRNYGYTF.

This sequence joins TRBV5-1 and TRBJ1-4, with a tentative D call TRBD1 (5 bases). This CDR3 region has 15 residues. Trimming took 3 bases from V and 0 from J, leaving 9 bases between them. Germline V gene sequence: CDR1 SGHRS, CDR2 YFSETQ. This CDR3 reads CASSSQGATNEKLFF. CDR3 nucleotides: TGCGCCAGCAGCTCCCAAGGGGCAACTAATGAAAAACTGTTTTTT.

This chain connects TRBV10-3 to TRBJ2-2, with TRBD1 matching 8 bases. From germline, CDR1 is ENHRY and CDR2 SYGVKD. Germline trimming cut 5 bases from V and 5 bases from J; bases unmatched to any gene: 4. The CDR3 covers 14 residues. As DNA, the CDR3 is TGTGCCATCAGTCGGGACAGGTCAACCGGGGAGCTGTTTTTT. Its protein product is CAISRDRSTGELFF.

J is TRBJ2-5 and V is TRBV3-1 (or the pseudogene TRBV3-2), with 7 bases identical to TRBD1. Trimming removed 3 bases from V and 5 bases from J; junction bases left unmatched: 6. The germline V gene encodes CDR1 LGHDT and CDR2 YNNKEL (reference sequence). CDR3 length: 14 residues. CDR3 loop: CASSQRTGLETQYF. The CDR3 DNA follows: TGTGCCAGCAGCCAGAGGACAGGCCTGGAGACCCAGTACTTC.